The clone carrying this T cell receptor (beta chain) was counted between two and nine times. Its antigen is as yet unknown. This specimen belongs to a study of long-term antiretroviral therapy in people with HIV. Study-level results: Versus controls, repertoires in people with HIV had narrower CDR3 length ranges. Absence of data on ART adherence, viral resistance or therapy changes was noted.

The assay, immunoSEQ v3.0, was run at survey level. TCRdb's table, derived via immunoSEQ multiplex PCR, lists solely in-frame clones and lacks some. The sample records about 16,000 clones, around 80% being singletons. Germline CDR1 reads MGHDK; CDR2 reads SYGVNS. V lost 3 bases and J 7 bases, leaving 9 bases between the germline ends. This CDR3 has 13 residues. This TCR came from a man aged 35 to 55 with HIV. Sample: unsorted PBMCs, taken 2.1 years after starting antiretroviral therapy. The chain uses TRBV25-1 and TRBJ2-2; D gene uncertain. Here the CDR3 DNA reads TGTGCCAGCAGTGACAGTTTTAGCGGGGAGCTGTTTTTT. Translating it yields CASSDSFSGELFF. Variable domain in full (rest from reference TRBV25-1 and TRBJ2-2): EADIYQTPRYLVIGTGKKITLECSQTMGHDKMYWYQQDPGMELHLIHYSYGVNSTEKGDLSSESTVSRIRTEHFPLTLESARPSHTSQYLCASSDSFSGELFFGEGSRLTVL.